The 28 T cell receptor beta chains below come from one sample, sequenced in a study of T cell responses to AZD1222 COVID-19 vaccine (dated by TCRdb to the early 2020s). The time point label for this specimen denotes: baseline before first vaccination. The protocol used for the library was the immunoSEQ multiplex PCR assay. TCRdb re-hosts the immuneACCESS table, in-frame sequences only. Its copies lack some clones; in the studies checked, an unresolved V gene accounts for under half of them, and the cause for the rest is not known. The sample table lists over 75,000 clones, over 85% of them with a count of one. The leading ten clones occupy around 3% of the sample. The sequencing used peripheral blood, collected on day 0 of AZD1222 vaccination. The receptors were sampled from an adult in good health.

V usage is TRBV28 and J usage is TRBJ1-2; no reliable D call. V gave up 5 bases and J gave up 5 bases, with 9 bases separating them. Germline V gene lookup returns CDR1 MDHEN and CDR2 SYDVKM. The CDR3 has 12 residues. DNA for the CDR3: TGTGCCAGCAGTCAAGTGAGATATGGCTACACCTTC. The encoded protein is CASSQVRYGYTF.

A few counts support this clone. The V gene is TRBV6-2 or TRBV6-3, the J gene TRBJ1-1; D gene ambiguous. Trimming stripped 2 bases from V and 3 bases from J, with 7 bases between. Germline CDR1 is MNHEY and CDR2 is SVGEGT. There are 13 residues in the CDR3. CDR3 sequence: CASSYGRYTEAFF. In DNA form, the CDR3 reads TGTGCCAGCAGTTACGGCAGATACACTGAAGCTTTCTTT.

This sequence joins TRBV4-1 and TRBJ1-1, with TRBD1 as a possible D gene (5 bases). Trimming removed 0 bases from V and 6 bases from J, with 20 bases in between. Germline values: CDR1 MGHRA, CDR2 YSYEKL. There are 17 residues in the CDR3. The CDR3 here is CASSQDKGSMRDAEAFF. The CDR3, as DNA: TGCGCCAGCAGCCAAGATAAAGGGTCTATGCGGGACGCTGAAGCTTTCTTT.

The chain couples TRBV11-2 to TRBJ2-3; D remains ambiguous. In germline, CDR1 is SGHAT, CDR2 FQNNGV. CDR3 length: 13 amino acids. V shed 2 bases and J shed 8 bases, with 11 bases lying between them. CDR3 coding DNA: TGTGCCAGCAGCTTACCCCTCCCTGGTACGCAGTATTTT. It yields the protein CASSLPLPGTQYF.

The chain recombines TRBV3-1 (or the pseudogene TRBV3-2) with TRBJ2-7, with a weak D call TRBD2 (6 bases). Trimming pared 5 bases from V and 4 bases from J, leaving 12 bases between. The CDR3 is made up of 13 amino acids. The germline CDR1 and CDR2 sequences are LGHDT and YNNKEL (reference sequence). The CDR3 nucleotides are TGTGCCAGCAGCGGGGGACTCTCTTACGAGCAGTACTTC. Its protein product is CASSGGLSYEQYF.

V is TRBV7-9 and J is TRBJ1-1; TRBD1 is a possible D gene (5 bases). The V gene's germline CDR1 is SEHNR and CDR2 FQNEAQ (reference sequence). This CDR3 spans 13 amino acids. The germline V and J ends were trimmed by 5 bases and 1 base, with 8 bases remaining between them. The CDR3 region is CASSADTNTEAFF. The DNA for the CDR3 is TGTGCCAGCAGCGCGGACACGAACACTGAAGCTTTCTTT. Full variable domain (rest looked up from reference TRBV7-9 and TRBJ1-1): DTGVSQNPRHKITKRGQNVTFRCDPISEHNRLYWYRQTLGQGPEFLTYFQNEAQLEKSRLLSDRFSAERPKGSFSTLEIQRTEQGDSAMYLCASSADTNTEAFFGQGTRLTVV.

The chain employs TRBV7-9 and TRBJ2-7; perhaps TRBD2 as D (6 bases). Germline loops: CDR1 SEHNR, CDR2 FQNEAQ (reference sequence). Between the trimmed V and J ends, which lost 1 base and 3 bases, there was a span of 13 bases. The CDR3 is 15 amino acids. CDR3 nucleotide sequence: TGTGCCAGCAGCTTAGGAGTAGCGGAAATCTACGAGCAGTACTTC. Its translation is CASSLGVAEIYEQYF.

The chain carries TRBV29-1 and TRBJ1-2; 11 bases are a match to TRBD1. V was clipped by 3 bases and J by 7 bases; unmatched bases: 25. The CDR3 has 20 residues. CDR1 and CDR2 from the germline V gene are SQVTM and ANQGSEA. This CDR3 is CSVDVFPKPGQGEYRSGYTF. CDR3 DNA: TGCAGCGTTGACGTGTTCCCGAAACCGGGACAGGGGGAGTATAGAAGTGGCTACACCTTC. The complete variable domain, with remaining parts taken from reference TRBV29-1 and TRBJ1-2, reads SAVISQKPSRDICQRGTSLTIQCQVDSQVTMMFWYRQQPGQSLTLIATANQGSEATYESGFVIDKFPISRPNLTFSTLTVSNMSPEDSSIYLCSVDVFPKPGQGEYRSGYTFGSGTRLTVV.

This clone has a single count. The CDR3: CASVGQGRMNTEAFF. The CDR3 region has the DNA TGTGCCTCCGTCGGTCAGGGTCGAATGAACACTGAAGCTTTCTTT. V is TRBV6-5 and J is TRBJ1-1; D might be TRBD1 (5 bases). Germline V gene data show CDR1 as MNHEY and CDR2 as SVGAGI. The ends were cut back, 11 bases at V and 0 bases at J, with 19 bases in the middle. The CDR3 runs 15 residues.

This chain joins TRBV12-3 or TRBV12-4 and TRBJ1-3, with no clear D. V lost 6 bases, J lost 4 bases, and 10 bases lay in between. This CDR3 region has 13 residues. Written as DNA, the CDR3 is TGTGCCAGCAGCTTCTACACCGGAAACACCATATATTTT. As protein: CASSFYTGNTIYF.

The chain employs TRBV3-1 (or the pseudogene TRBV3-2) and TRBJ2-7; the D call may be TRBD1 or TRBD2 (6 bases each). The germline CDR1 and CDR2 sequences are LGHDT and YNNKEL (reference sequence). The germline V and J ends were trimmed by 10 bases and 6 bases, with 19 bases remaining between them. This CDR3 has 13 amino acids. The CDR3: CATGLRGGSEQYF. Here the CDR3 DNA reads TGTGCCACGGGACTTCGAGGGGGGAGCGAGCAGTACTTC.

Only a few counts were recorded for this clone. The chain joins TRBV7-2 to TRBJ2-7; D unresolved. CDR1 and CDR2 from the germline V gene are SGHTA and FQGNSA. The V gene lost 1 base and the J gene lost 2 bases, with 15 bases spanning the gap. This CDR3 region has 16 residues. CDR3 bases: TGTGCCAGCAGCTTAGTTATGGGCTCAATGGCCTACGAGCAGTACTTC. Amino acid sequence: CASSLVMGSMAYEQYF.

The chain has TRBV6-1 and TRBJ1-4, with no clear D. Trimming took 4 bases from V and 3 from J, leaving 15 bases between them. Germline loops: CDR1 MNHNS, CDR2 SASEGT. The CDR3 length is 16 residues. Written as DNA, the CDR3 is TGTGCCAGCAGTGCCGAGTCGGGGATCGCTAATGAAAAACTGTTTTTT. Translating it yields CASSAESGIANEKLFF.

This clone was detected a few times. This rearrangement joins TRBV5-1 to TRBJ1-4; 9 bases match TRBD1. CDR1 and CDR2 (germline): SGHRS, YFSETQ. V was pared by 4 bases and J by 5 bases, with 6 bases of the junction left unmatched. CDR3 length: 15 amino acids. The DNA for the CDR3 is TGCGCCAGCAGCGACCCAACAGGGGGCAATGAAAAACTGTTTTTT. Translation gives CASSDPTGGNEKLFF.

This chain links TRBV19 with TRBJ1-5; maybe TRBD1 (5 bases). The CDR3 length is 17 residues. The V end lost 5 bases, the J end lost 0 bases, and 17 bases lay between the germline ends. Germline CDR1 reads LNHDA; CDR2 reads SQIVND (reference sequence). This CDR3 reads CASSRMRPGGSNQPQHF. Written as DNA, the CDR3 is TGTGCCAGTAGTCGTATGAGGCCGGGGGGTAGCAATCAGCCCCAGCATTTT.

The chain recombines TRBV20-1 with TRBJ2-1, with D hard to call. The CDR3 length is 14 residues. With 3 bases removed from V and 2 bases from J, the gap between germline ends came to 11 bases. The germline V gene has CDR1 DFQATT and CDR2 SNEGSKA (reference sequence). The CDR3: CSASLRGTYNEQFF. The CDR3 DNA reads as TGCAGTGCTAGTCTCCGCGGAACCTACAATGAGCAGTTCTTC.

This chain joins TRBV6-1 and TRBJ2-3, with TRBD1 matching 8 bases. CDR3 length: 15 amino acids. The germline V gene has CDR1 MNHNS and CDR2 SASEGT. Trimming removed 3 bases from V and 2 bases from J; junction bases left unmatched: 4. CDR3 sequence (DNA): TGTGCCAGCAGTGACAGGGGGCTTGCCACAGATACGCAGTATTTT. This codes for CASSDRGLATDTQYF.

The chain has TRBV19 and TRBJ2-1; the match to TRBD1 covers 7 bases. V dropped 5 bases and J dropped 3; count of bases not matched to a gene: 10. The CDR3 runs to 16 residues. CDR1 and CDR2 from the germline V gene are LNHDA and SQIVND (reference sequence). The DNA for the CDR3 is TGTGCCAGTAGTTTTGGCCGGGACAGAGTCTACAATGAGCAGTTCTTC. Protein sequence: CASSFGRDRVYNEQFF. The variable domain in full, completed from reference TRBV19 and TRBJ2-1, reads DGGITQSPKYLFRKEGQNVTLSCEQNLNHDAMYWYRQDPGQGLRLIYYSQIVNDFQKGDIAEGYSVSREKKESFPLTVTSAQKNPTAFYLCASSFGRDRVYNEQFFGPGTRLTVL.

This chain joins TRBV2 and TRBJ2-1, with D perhaps TRBD2 (8 bases). The CDR3 covers 16 residues. Per the germline V gene, CDR1 is SNHLY and CDR2 is FYNNEI. Trimming pared 6 bases from V and 8 bases from J, leaving 23 bases between. CDR3 loop: CASRRGGGGRTDEQFF. CDR3 sequence (DNA): TGTGCCAGCAGACGAGGGGGCGGCGGGAGGACGGATGAGCAGTTCTTC.

The chain carries TRBV28 and TRBJ1-2, with no clear D. V was shortened by 8 bases and J by 8 bases, with 12 bases between the two germline ends. The CDR3 covers 11 residues. Germline CDR1 is MDHEN and CDR2 is SYDVKM. This chain's CDR3 is CASGARRGYTF. CDR3 nucleotide sequence: TGTGCCAGCGGAGCCAGGAGGGGCTACACCTTC.

The chain recombines TRBV11-2 with TRBJ1-1; no clear D. Germline CDR1 reads SGHAT; CDR2 reads FQNNGV. The CDR3 totals 15 residues. V was trimmed by 5 bases and J by 1 base, leaving 14 bases between them. The CDR3 protein is CASSHPRQENTEAFF. CDR3 coding DNA: TGTGCCAGCAGCCATCCCAGACAAGAGAACACTGAAGCTTTCTTT.

The chain couples TRBV20-1 to TRBJ1-5; D gene ambiguous. Germline V lookup: CDR1 DFQATT, CDR2 SNEGSKA (reference sequence). The CDR3 covers 12 residues. The V end lost 3 bases, the J end lost 1 base, and 4 bases lay between the germline ends. The CDR3 nucleotides are TGCAGTGCTAGTGGGAGCAATCAGCCCCAGCATTTT. It translates to CSASGSNQPQHF.

This sequence joins TRBV11-2 and TRBJ2-7; 7 nucleotides align to TRBD1. Per the germline V gene, CDR1 is SGHAT and CDR2 is FQNNGV. The CDR3 runs 14 residues. V lost 5 bases to trimming and J lost 2 bases; unmatched junction nucleotides: 6. This CDR3 reads CASSVTGAPYEQYF. DNA for the CDR3: TGTGCCAGCAGCGTCACAGGGGCCCCCTACGAGCAGTACTTC.

In DNA form, the CDR3 reads TGTGCCAGCAGTCCCTCGGGCAGAAACACCGGGGAGCTGTTTTTT. It encodes CASSPSGRNTGELFF. This chain joins TRBV27 and TRBJ2-2; no clear D. V was shortened by 5 bases and J by 2 bases, with 12 bases between the two germline ends. The germline V gene has CDR1 MNHEY and CDR2 SMNVEV (reference sequence). There are 15 residues in the CDR3.

V usage is TRBV18 and J usage is TRBJ1-1; D gene unclear. Trimming stripped 0 bases from V and 6 bases from J, with 8 bases between. The CDR3 runs to 13 residues. CDR1 and CDR2 from the germline V gene are KGHSH and LQKENI. This chain's CDR3 is CASSPPNFAEAFF. The CDR3 nucleotides are TGTGCCAGCTCACCACCGAACTTTGCTGAAGCTTTCTTT.

The chain combines TRBV21-1 with TRBJ2-5; the D segment call TRBD1 is taken from the table without a DNA check. TRBV21-1 is labeled a pseudogene. The CDR3 is made up of 15 amino acids. The CDR3 DNA sequence: TGTGCCAGCAGCACCAAGGACAGCCTACAAGAGACCCAGTACTTC. Its protein is CASSTKDSLQETQYF.

J is TRBJ1-1 and V is TRBV19, with a tentative D call TRBD1 (6 bases). V was trimmed by 6 bases and J by 5 bases, leaving 16 bases between them. Germline V gene lookup returns CDR1 LNHDA and CDR2 SQIVND (reference sequence). This CDR3 comprises 14 residues. CDR3 nucleotides: TGTGCCAGTAGCGATCGGGGGGGGCAAACTGAAGCTTTCTTT. Translation: CASSDRGGQTEAFF.

V gene TRBV10-2 combines with J gene TRBJ1-1, with a tentative D call TRBD1 (5 bases). The CDR3 loop spans 11 amino acids. Trimming took off 2 bases at V and 7 bases at J, with 5 bases between the two ends. Germline CDR1 WSHSY, CDR2 SAAADI. CDR3 in DNA: TGCGCCAGCAGTGAGACAGGTGAAGCTTTCTTT. Amino acid sequence: CASSETGEAFF.